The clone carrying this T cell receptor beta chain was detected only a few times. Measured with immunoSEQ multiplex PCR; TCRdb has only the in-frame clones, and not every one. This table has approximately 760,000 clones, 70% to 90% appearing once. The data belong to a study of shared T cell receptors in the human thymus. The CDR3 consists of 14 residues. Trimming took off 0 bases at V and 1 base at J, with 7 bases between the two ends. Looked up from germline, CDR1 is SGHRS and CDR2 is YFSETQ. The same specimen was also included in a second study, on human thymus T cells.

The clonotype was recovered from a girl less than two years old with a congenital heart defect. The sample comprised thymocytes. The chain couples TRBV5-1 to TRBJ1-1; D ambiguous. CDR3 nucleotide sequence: TGCGCCAGCAGCTTGGTACAGACGAACACTGAAGCTTTCTTT. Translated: CASSLVQTNTEAFF.